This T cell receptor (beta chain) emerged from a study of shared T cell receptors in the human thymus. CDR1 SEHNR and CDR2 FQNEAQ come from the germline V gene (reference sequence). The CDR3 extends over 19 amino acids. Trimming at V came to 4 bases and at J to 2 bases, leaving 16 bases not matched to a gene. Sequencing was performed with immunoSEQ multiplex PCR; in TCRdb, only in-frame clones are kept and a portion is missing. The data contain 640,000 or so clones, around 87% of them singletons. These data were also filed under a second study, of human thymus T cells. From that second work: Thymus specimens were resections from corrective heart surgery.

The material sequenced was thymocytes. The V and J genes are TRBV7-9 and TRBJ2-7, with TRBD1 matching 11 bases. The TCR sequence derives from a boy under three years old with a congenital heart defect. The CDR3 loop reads CASSSHWLGTGGNPYEQYF. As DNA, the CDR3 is TGTGCCAGCAGCTCACATTGGCTTGGGACAGGGGGTAACCCCTACGAGCAGTACTTC.